The T cell receptor (beta chain) under discussion was sequenced for a study of blood T cells in healthy people across ages. V gave up 0 bases and J gave up 2 bases; unmatched junction bases: 3. Germline V lookup: CDR1 LGHDT, CDR2 YNNKEL (reference sequence). There are 16 residues in the CDR3. This clonotype has more than one count but fewer than ten. With a J-beta primer mix and a sample-barcoded 5' primer, a second PCR ran roughly 6 to 11 cycles. In TCRdb, the 5' RACE reads were re-called with MiXCR into one record per CDR3 protein. The sample holds more than 450,000 distinct CDR3 sequences, 27% seen once. Separately, the same data were catalogued under a study of T cells of mothers and their children.

This TCR was sampled from a boy aged 2 to 10 in good health. Sequenced sample: blood. The gene calls are TRBV3-1 and TRBJ2-7; 11 positions agree with TRBD2. The CDR3 here is CASSQDLLAGAYEQYF. The CDR3 DNA reads TGTGCCAGCAGCCAAGATTTACTAGCGGGGGCCTACGAGCAGTACTTC.